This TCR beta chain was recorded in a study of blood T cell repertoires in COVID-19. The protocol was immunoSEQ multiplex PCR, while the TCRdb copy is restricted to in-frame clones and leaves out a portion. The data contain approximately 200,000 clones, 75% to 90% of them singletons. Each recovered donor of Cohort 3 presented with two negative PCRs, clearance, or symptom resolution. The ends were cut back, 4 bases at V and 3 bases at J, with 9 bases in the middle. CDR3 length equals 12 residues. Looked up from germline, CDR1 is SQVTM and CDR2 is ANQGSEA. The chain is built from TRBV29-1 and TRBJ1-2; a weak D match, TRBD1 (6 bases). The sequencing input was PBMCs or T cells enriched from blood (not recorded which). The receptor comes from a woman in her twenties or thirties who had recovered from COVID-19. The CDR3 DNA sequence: TGCAGCGTTGGACAGGAGCACTATGGCTACACCTTC. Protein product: CSVGQEHYGYTF.